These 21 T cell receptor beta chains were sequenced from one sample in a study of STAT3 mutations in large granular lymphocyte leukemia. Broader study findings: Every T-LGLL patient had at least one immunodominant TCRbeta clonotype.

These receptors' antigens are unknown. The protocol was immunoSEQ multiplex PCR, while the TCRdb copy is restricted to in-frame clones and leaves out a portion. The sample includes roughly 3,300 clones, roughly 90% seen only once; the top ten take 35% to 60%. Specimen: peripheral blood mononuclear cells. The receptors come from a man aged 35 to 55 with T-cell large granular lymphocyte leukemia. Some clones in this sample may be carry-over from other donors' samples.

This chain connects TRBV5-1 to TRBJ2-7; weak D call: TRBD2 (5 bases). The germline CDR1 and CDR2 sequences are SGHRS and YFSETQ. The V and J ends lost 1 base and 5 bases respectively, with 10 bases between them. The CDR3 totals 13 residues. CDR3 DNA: TGCGCCAGCAGCTTGACGGGGAGTCACGAGCAGTACTTC. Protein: CASSLTGSHEQYF.

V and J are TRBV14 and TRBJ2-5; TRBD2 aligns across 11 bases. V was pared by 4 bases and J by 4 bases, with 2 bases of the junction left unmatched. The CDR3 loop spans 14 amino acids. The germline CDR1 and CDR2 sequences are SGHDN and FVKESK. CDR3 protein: CASSLAGGLETQYF. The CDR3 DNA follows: TGTGCCAGCAGCCTAGCGGGGGGGTTAGAGACCCAGTACTTC.

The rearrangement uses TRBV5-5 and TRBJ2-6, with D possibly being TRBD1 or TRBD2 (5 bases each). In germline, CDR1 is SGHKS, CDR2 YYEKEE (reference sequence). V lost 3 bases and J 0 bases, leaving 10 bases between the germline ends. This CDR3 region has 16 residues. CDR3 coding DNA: TGTGCCAGCAGCTGGGACGGTGTCTCTGGGGCCAACGTCCTGACTTTC. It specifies CASSWDGVSGANVLTF.

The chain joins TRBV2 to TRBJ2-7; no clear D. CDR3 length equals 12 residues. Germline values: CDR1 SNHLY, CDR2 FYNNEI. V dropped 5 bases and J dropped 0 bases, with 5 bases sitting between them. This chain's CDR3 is CASSSRSYEQYF. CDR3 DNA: TGTGCCAGCAGTTCCCGCTCCTACGAGCAGTACTTC.

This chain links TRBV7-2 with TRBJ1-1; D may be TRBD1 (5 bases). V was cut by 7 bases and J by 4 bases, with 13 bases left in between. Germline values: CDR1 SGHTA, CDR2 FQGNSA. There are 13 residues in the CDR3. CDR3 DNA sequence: TGTGCCAGCACCCCTGGGGGTTCCACTGAAGCTTTCTTT. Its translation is CASTPGGSTEAFF.

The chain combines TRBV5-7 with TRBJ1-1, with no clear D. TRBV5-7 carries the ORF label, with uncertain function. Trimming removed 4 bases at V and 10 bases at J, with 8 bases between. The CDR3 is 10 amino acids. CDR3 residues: CASSPAAAFF. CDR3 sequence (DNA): TGTGCCAGCAGCCCCGCTGCAGCTTTCTTT.

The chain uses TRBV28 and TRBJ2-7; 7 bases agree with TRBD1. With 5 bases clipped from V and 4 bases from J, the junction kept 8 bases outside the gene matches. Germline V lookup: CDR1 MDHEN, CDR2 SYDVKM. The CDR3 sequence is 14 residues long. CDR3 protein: CASSPQGQRYEQYF. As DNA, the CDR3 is TGTGCCAGCAGTCCTCAGGGACAGCGATACGAGCAGTACTTC.

This CDR3 reads CASSQFPDEQFF. The CDR3 DNA sequence: TGCGCCAGCAGCCAATTCCCTGATGAGCAGTTCTTC. The rearrangement joins TRBV4-1 to TRBJ2-1; D is unclear. Between the trimmed V and J ends, which lost 2 bases and 8 bases, there was a span of 7 bases. The CDR3 consists of 12 residues. Germline V gene sequence: CDR1 MGHRA, CDR2 YSYEKL.

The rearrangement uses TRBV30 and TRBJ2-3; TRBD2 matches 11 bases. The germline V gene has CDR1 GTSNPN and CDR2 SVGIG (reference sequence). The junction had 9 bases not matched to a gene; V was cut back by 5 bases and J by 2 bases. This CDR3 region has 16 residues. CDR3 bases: TGTGCCTGGGGAACATCTAGCGGGGGGACCACAGATACGCAGTATTTT. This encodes CAWGTSSGGTTDTQYF.

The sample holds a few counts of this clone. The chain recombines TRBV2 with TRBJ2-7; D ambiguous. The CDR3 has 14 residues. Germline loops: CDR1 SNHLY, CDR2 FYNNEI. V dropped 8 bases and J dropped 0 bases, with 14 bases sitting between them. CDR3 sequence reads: CASRATPSSYEQYF. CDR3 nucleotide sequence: TGTGCCAGCCGGGCCACCCCCAGCTCCTACGAGCAGTACTTC.

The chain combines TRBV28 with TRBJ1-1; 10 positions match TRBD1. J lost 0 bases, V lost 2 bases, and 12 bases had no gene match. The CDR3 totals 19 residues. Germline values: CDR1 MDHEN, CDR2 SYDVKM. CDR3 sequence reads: CASSLPTYRTGGMNTEAFF. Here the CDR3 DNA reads TGTGCCAGCAGTTTACCAACCTATCGGACAGGGGGTATGAACACTGAAGCTTTCTTT.

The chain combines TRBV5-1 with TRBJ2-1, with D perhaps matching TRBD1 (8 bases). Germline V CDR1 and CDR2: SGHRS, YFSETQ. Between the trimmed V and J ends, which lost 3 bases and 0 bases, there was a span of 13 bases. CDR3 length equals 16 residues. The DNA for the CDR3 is TGCGCCAGCAGCTGGAGCGGGACAGGCTCCTACAATGAGCAGTTCTTC. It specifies CASSWSGTGSYNEQFF.

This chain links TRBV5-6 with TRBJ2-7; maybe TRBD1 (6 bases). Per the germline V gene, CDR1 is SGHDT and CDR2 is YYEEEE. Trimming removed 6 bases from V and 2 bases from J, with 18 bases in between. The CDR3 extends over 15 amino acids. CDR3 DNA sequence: TGTGCCAGCACCCTCGCGAGGGCAGGGGCCTACGAGCAGTACTTC. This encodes CASTLARAGAYEQYF. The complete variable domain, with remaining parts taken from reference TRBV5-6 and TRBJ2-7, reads DAGVTQSPTHLIKTRGQQVTLRCSPKSGHDTVSWYQQALGQGPQFIFQYYEEEERQRGNFPDRFSGHQFPNYSSELNVNALLLGDSALYLCASTLARAGAYEQYFGPGTRLTVT.

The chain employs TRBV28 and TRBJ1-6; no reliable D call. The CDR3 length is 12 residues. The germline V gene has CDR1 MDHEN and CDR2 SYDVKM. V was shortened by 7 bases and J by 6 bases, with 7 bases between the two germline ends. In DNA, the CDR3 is TGTGCCAGCACCGTGCTTAATTCACCCCTCCACTTT. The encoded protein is CASTVLNSPLHF. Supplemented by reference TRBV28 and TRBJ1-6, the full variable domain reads DVKVTQSSRYLVKRTGEKVFLECVQDMDHENMFWYRQDPGLGLRLIYFSYDVKMKEKGDIPEGYSVSREKKERFSLILESASTNQTSMYLCASTVLNSPLHFGNGTRLTVT.

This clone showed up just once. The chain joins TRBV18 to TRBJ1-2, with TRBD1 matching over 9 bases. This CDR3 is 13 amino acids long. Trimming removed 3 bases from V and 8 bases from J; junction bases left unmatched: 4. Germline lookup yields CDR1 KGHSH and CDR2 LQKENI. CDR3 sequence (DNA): TGTGCCAGCTCACCGGGACAGGGATTGGGCTACACCTTC. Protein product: CASSPGQGLGYTF.

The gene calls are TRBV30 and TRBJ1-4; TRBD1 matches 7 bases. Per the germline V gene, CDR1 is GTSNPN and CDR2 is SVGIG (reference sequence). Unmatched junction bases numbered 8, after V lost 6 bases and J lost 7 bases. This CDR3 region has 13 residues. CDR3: CACQGGFGEKLFF. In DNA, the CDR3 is TGTGCCTGCCAGGGGGGGTTTGGTGAAAAACTGTTTTTT.

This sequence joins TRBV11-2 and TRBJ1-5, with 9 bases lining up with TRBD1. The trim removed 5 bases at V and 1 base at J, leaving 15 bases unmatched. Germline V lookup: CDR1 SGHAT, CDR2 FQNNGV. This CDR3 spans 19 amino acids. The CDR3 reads CASSPSPGQGGGSNQPQHF. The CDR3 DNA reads TGTGCCAGCAGCCCCAGTCCGGGACAGGGCGGAGGGAGCAATCAGCCCCAGCATTTT.

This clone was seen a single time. CDR3: CASSLGQGFSYEQYF. DNA of the CDR3: TGCGCCAGCAGCTTGGGACAGGGATTTAGCTACGAGCAGTACTTC. The chain is built from TRBV5-1 and TRBJ2-7, with TRBD1 matching over 7 bases. J gave up 3 bases and V 0 bases, and 6 bases lay outside the gene matches. CDR1 is SGHRS and CDR2 is YFSETQ in the germline V gene. This CDR3 has 15 amino acids. Together with reference TRBV5-1 and TRBJ2-7, the CDR3 gives the full variable domain: KAGVTQTPRYLIKTRGQQVTLSCSPISGHRSVSWYQQTPGQGLQFLFEYFSETQRNKGNFPGRFSGRQFSNSRSEMNVSTLELGDSALYLCASSLGQGFSYEQYFGPGTRLTVT.

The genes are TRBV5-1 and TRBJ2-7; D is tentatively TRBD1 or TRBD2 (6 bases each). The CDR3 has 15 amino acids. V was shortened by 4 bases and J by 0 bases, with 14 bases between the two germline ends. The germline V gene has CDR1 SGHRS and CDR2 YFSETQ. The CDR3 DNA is TGCGCCAGCAGCCCTGGACGGGGGCGCTCCTACGAGCAGTACTTC. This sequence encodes CASSPGRGRSYEQYF. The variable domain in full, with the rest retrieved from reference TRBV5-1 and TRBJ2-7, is KAGVTQTPRYLIKTRGQQVTLSCSPISGHRSVSWYQQTPGQGLQFLFEYFSETQRNKGNFPGRFSGRQFSNSRSEMNVSTLELGDSALYLCASSPGRGRSYEQYFGPGTRLTVT.

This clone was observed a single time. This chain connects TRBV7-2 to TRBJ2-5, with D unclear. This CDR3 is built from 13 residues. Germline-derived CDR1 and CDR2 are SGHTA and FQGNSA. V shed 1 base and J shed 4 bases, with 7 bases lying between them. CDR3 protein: CASSLEVRETQYF. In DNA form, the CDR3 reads TGTGCCAGCAGCTTAGAGGTCCGAGAGACCCAGTACTTC.

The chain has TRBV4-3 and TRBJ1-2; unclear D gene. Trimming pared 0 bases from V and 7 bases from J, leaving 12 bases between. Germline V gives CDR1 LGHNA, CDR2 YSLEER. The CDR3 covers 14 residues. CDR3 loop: CASSQDPGLGGYTF. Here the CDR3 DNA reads TGCGCCAGCAGCCAAGATCCGGGTTTGGGTGGCTACACCTTC.